The TCR beta chain under discussion was sequenced for a study of patients and donors after allogeneic stem cell transplantation. The CDR3 spans 14 residues. From germline, CDR1 is ENHRY and CDR2 SYGVKD. The V end lost 0 bases, the J end lost 6 bases, and 11 bases lay between the germline ends. Each CDR3 protein is one row after TCRdb ran MiXCR on the RT-PCR reads. The repertoire includes 150,000 to 200,000 distinct CDR3 sequences, about 32% of them detected once, and about 3.3% sits in the top ten. In this sample, this clonotype turned up a few times. The sample comprised blood, either unsorted or a sorted T cell fraction (not recorded which). This chain links TRBV10-3 with TRBJ2-5; the D gene is possibly TRBD1 (5 bases). The clonotype comes from a human donor who was either an allogeneic HSCT recipient or a stem cell or donor lymphocyte infusion donor (not recorded which). It is not recorded whose cells these are; they may come from a transplant donor. The DNA of the CDR3 is TGTGCCATCAGTGAGTCGACCAGGGTACAGACCCAGTACTTC. Its translation: CAISESTRVQTQYF.